Below, 26 T cell receptor beta chains from the same sample are listed, as sequenced in a study of blood T cell repertoires in COVID-19. Profiled with immunoSEQ multiplex PCR; TCRdb holds only in-frame clones, not every one. The sample includes some 70,000 clones, around 70% of them seen just once. Specimen: peripheral blood. Receptors originate from a man in his fifties or sixties with acute or convalescent COVID-19.

This rearrangement joins TRBV24-1 to TRBJ2-7, with 8 bases lining up with TRBD1. The CDR3 has 17 amino acids. CDR1 and CDR2 (germline): KGHDR, SFDVKD. The J segment lost 1 base and the V segment lost 5 bases, leaving 12 bases of the junction unmatched. In DNA form, the CDR3 reads TGTGCCACCAGTGGCACACCGGGACAGGAGGTTTCCTACGAGCAGTACTTC. It is translated as CATSGTPGQEVSYEQYF.

This sequence joins TRBV30 and TRBJ1-2; TRBD1 aligns across 7 bases. Germline CDR1 is GTSNPN and CDR2 is SVGIG (reference sequence). V dropped 5 bases and J dropped 6; count of bases not matched to a gene: 6. CDR3 length: 12 amino acids. This chain's CDR3 is CAWGEGQDGYTF. CDR3 bases: TGTGCCTGGGGGGAAGGACAGGATGGCTACACCTTC.

In regard to this clone: The junction shows a germline mismatch at one end, possibly a read error. The chain couples TRBV6-1 to TRBJ2-3; D is unclear. CDR1 and CDR2 from the germline V gene are MNHNS and SASEGT. This CDR3 region has 11 residues. CDR3 DNA sequence: TGTGCCAGCAGTGAAGTCGAGAGTCAAGAATTT. Its translation: CASSEVESQEF.

The table lists this clone with many counts. This chain links TRBV5-1 with TRBJ2-1; 14 bases match TRBD2. Germline V gene data show CDR1 as SGHRS and CDR2 as YFSETQ. The V and J ends lost 4 bases and 3 bases, in that order; junction bases with no gene match: 3. The CDR3 is made up of 16 amino acids. CDR3: CASSKTSGGDYNEQFF. In DNA, the CDR3 is TGCGCCAGCAGCAAGACTAGCGGGGGGGACTACAATGAGCAGTTCTTC.

The V and J genes are TRBV4-2 and TRBJ2-5; D is perhaps TRBD2 (6 bases). There are 14 residues in the CDR3. V gave up 1 base and J gave up 5 bases, with 11 bases separating them. Per the germline V gene, CDR1 is LGHNA and CDR2 is YNFKEQ. In nucleotides, the CDR3 is TGTGCCAGCAGCCAAGGGGACGCGGGGGAGACCCAGTACTTC. Residues: CASSQGDAGETQYF.

This chain joins TRBV5-1 and TRBJ2-3; no clear D gene. Looked up from germline, CDR1 is SGHRS and CDR2 is YFSETQ. V lost 0 bases and J lost 2, with 13 bases in between. The CDR3 runs to 16 residues. DNA for the CDR3: TGCGCCAGCAGCTTGGCCAAGAGCCTTGCCACAGATACGCAGTATTTT. Protein: CASSLAKSLATDTQYF.

The chain recombines TRBV2 with TRBJ2-5; TRBD1 agrees at 9 bases. Germline CDR1 is SNHLY and CDR2 is FYNNEI. The CDR3 runs to 14 residues. The V and J ends lost 7 bases and 2 bases, in that order; junction bases with no gene match: 5. In DNA, the CDR3 is TGTGCCAGCAAACCCGGGACAGGGCAAGAGACCCAGTACTTC. Its translation is CASKPGTGQETQYF.

The V and J genes are TRBV7-2 and TRBJ2-3; weak D call: TRBD1 (6 bases). V lost 2 bases and J lost 6, with 9 bases in between. Looked up from germline, CDR1 is SGHTA and CDR2 is FQGNSA. The CDR3 is made up of 13 amino acids. The DNA of the CDR3 is TGTGCCAGCAGCTTACAGGGGCACGATACGCAGTATTTT. This gives the protein CASSLQGHDTQYF.

This rearrangement joins TRBV13 to TRBJ2-3; possibly TRBD1 for D (6 bases). V lost 2 bases and J 4 bases, leaving 16 bases between the germline ends. The germline V gene encodes CDR1 PRHDT and CDR2 FYEKMQ (reference sequence). The CDR3 covers 16 residues. This CDR3 is CASSLLVGQGSDTQYF. DNA of the CDR3: TGTGCCAGCAGCTTATTAGTCGGTCAGGGGTCAGATACGCAGTATTTT.

The V call is TRBV4-1, the J call TRBJ2-3; D not resolved. CDR3 length: 12 residues. The V end was cut by 2 bases, the J end by 5 bases, with 5 bases between. Germline CDR1 and CDR2: MGHRA and YSYEKL. CDR3 in amino acids: CASSQTRDTQYF. The CDR3 bases are TGCGCCAGCAGCCAAACACGAGATACGCAGTATTTT.

The V call is TRBV6-1, the J call TRBJ2-7; the D is unclear. Germline V CDR1 and CDR2: MNHNS, SASEGT. V gave up 0 bases and J gave up 0 bases, with 6 bases separating them. The CDR3 spans 14 residues. Written as DNA, the CDR3 is TGTGCCAGCAGTGAAGCGCTTAGCTCCTACGAGCAGTACTTC. Translating it yields CASSEALSSYEQYF.

The rearrangement joins TRBV10-1 to TRBJ1-1, with D maybe TRBD1 (5 bases). Germline-derived CDR1 and CDR2 are WNHNN and SYGVQD (reference sequence). Trimming stripped 3 bases from V and 1 base from J, with 9 bases between. The CDR3 is 14 residues long. CDR3 region: CASSEGHSNTEAFF. The CDR3 nucleotides read TGCGCCAGCAGTGAAGGACACTCGAACACTGAAGCTTTCTTT.

The chain uses TRBV5-1 and TRBJ2-2; TRBD1 aligns across 10 bases. The trim removed 0 bases at V and 6 bases at J, leaving 2 bases unmatched. The CDR3 is 15 residues long. CDR1 and CDR2 (germline): SGHRS, YFSETQ. In nucleotides, the CDR3 is TGCGCCAGCAGCTTGGGGGACAGGGGTCCCGGGGAGCTGTTTTTT. Protein sequence: CASSLGDRGPGELFF. The full variable domain, rest sourced from reference TRBV5-1 and TRBJ2-2, is KAGVTQTPRYLIKTRGQQVTLSCSPISGHRSVSWYQQTPGQGLQFLFEYFSETQRNKGNFPGRFSGRQFSNSRSEMNVSTLELGDSALYLCASSLGDRGPGELFFGEGSRLTVL.

This clone was picked up a small number of times. V and J are TRBV4-1 and TRBJ2-7, with TRBD2 as a possible D gene (5 bases). This CDR3 region has 16 residues. The V gene lost 0 bases and the J gene lost 2 bases, with 14 bases spanning the gap. The V gene's germline CDR1 is MGHRA and CDR2 YSYEKL. CDR3 in amino acids: CASSQDQETIPYEQYF. For the CDR3, the DNA is TGCGCCAGCAGCCAAGATCAGGAGACTATTCCCTACGAGCAGTACTTC.

The J gene is TRBJ2-7, the V gene TRBV28; tentative D call: TRBD2 (6 bases). The CDR3 consists of 15 residues. In germline, CDR1 is MDHEN, CDR2 SYDVKM. Trimming took off 1 base at V and 5 bases at J, with 15 bases between the two ends. The CDR3 DNA is TGTGCCAGCAGTTTATCTCAAAGGACTAAGGACGAGCAGTACTTC. This gives the protein CASSLSQRTKDEQYF. The full variable domain, its missing parts supplied by reference TRBV28 and TRBJ2-7, is DVKVTQSSRYLVKRTGEKVFLECVQDMDHENMFWYRQDPGLGLRLIYFSYDVKMKEKGDIPEGYSVSREKKERFSLILESASTNQTSMYLCASSLSQRTKDEQYFGPGTRLTVT.

This sequence joins TRBV19 and TRBJ1-4, with D uncertain. The V gene lost 5 bases and the J gene lost 9 bases, with 13 bases spanning the gap. This CDR3 spans 13 amino acids. Per the germline V gene, CDR1 is LNHDA and CDR2 is SQIVND (reference sequence). CDR3 loop: CASSPLPEKKLFF. CDR3 bases: TGTGCCAGTAGTCCACTCCCGGAGAAAAAACTGTTTTTT.

The V gene is TRBV6-5, the J gene TRBJ1-1; D is ambiguous. The CDR3 spans 15 residues. CDR1 is MNHEY, CDR2 SVGAGI, per germline. The V end was cut by 2 bases, the J end by 4 bases, with 14 bases between. CDR3 nucleotide sequence: TGTGCCAGCAGTTACATTAGGTTACAGTTCACTGAAGCTTTCTTT. It specifies CASSYIRLQFTEAFF.

The chain employs TRBV30 and TRBJ1-2, with D possibly being TRBD1 (5 bases). With 0 bases removed from V and 5 bases from J, the gap between germline ends came to 10 bases. Germline assignment: CDR1 GTSNPN and CDR2 SVGIG (reference sequence). The CDR3 loop spans 13 amino acids. CDR3: CAWSVVQGYGYTF. The CDR3 DNA reads as TGTGCCTGGAGTGTGGTCCAGGGATATGGCTACACCTTC.

The chain has TRBV25-1 and TRBJ2-2, with no clear D. The CDR3 totals 16 residues. In germline, CDR1 is MGHDK, CDR2 SYGVNS. The germline V and J ends were trimmed by 2 bases and 1 base, with 11 bases remaining between them. DNA for the CDR3: TGTGCCAGCAGTGAACTCCGTCGAGGGAACACCGGGGAGCTGTTTTTT. Protein product: CASSELRRGNTGELFF. The entire variable domain, with the rest obtained from reference TRBV25-1 and TRBJ2-2, is as follows: EADIYQTPRYLVIGTGKKITLECSQTMGHDKMYWYQQDPGMELHLIHYSYGVNSTEKGDLSSESTVSRIRTEHFPLTLESARPSHTSQYLCASSELRRGNTGELFFGEGSRLTVL.

The chain has TRBV19 and TRBJ2-2; TRBD1 might be the D (5 bases). This CDR3 is 15 amino acids long. Per germline, CDR1 LNHDA and CDR2 SQIVND (reference sequence). V was trimmed by 1 base and J by 0 bases, leaving 6 bases between them. This CDR3 reads CASSIGGANTGELFF. The CDR3 DNA follows: TGTGCCAGTAGTATAGGGGGCGCGAACACCGGGGAGCTGTTTTTT.

The chain joins TRBV3-1 (or the pseudogene TRBV3-2) to TRBJ1-5; 11 bases line up with TRBD1. J gave up 2 bases and V 1 base, and 4 bases lay outside the gene matches. Per germline, CDR1 LGHDT and CDR2 YNNKEL (reference sequence). The CDR3 totals 17 residues. CDR3 sequence: CASSQGTGGIGNQPQHF. In DNA form, the CDR3 reads TGTGCCAGCAGCCAAGGGACAGGGGGCATCGGCAATCAGCCCCAGCATTTT.

The rearrangement joins TRBV15 to TRBJ2-4; a weak D match, TRBD2 (7 bases). Germline V gives CDR1 LNHNV, CDR2 YYDKDF (reference sequence). The CDR3 covers 20 residues. Trimming removed 2 bases from V and 0 bases from J, with 23 bases in between. The CDR3 region is CATSRKYREGNPLAKNIQYF. CDR3 coding DNA: TGTGCCACCAGCAGAAAATACAGGGAGGGAAACCCACTAGCCAAAAACATTCAGTACTTC. Complete variable domain (other parts from reference TRBV15 and TRBJ2-4): DAMVIQNPRYQVTQFGKPVTLSCSQTLNHNVMYWYQQKSSQAPKLLFHYYDKDFNNEADTPDNFQSRRPNTSFCFLDIRSPGLGDTAMYLCATSRKYREGNPLAKNIQYFGAGTRLSVL.

The J gene is TRBJ1-3, the V gene TRBV24-1; D is unresolved. The germline V and J ends were trimmed by 4 bases and 7 bases, with 10 bases remaining between them. Looked up from germline, CDR1 is KGHDR and CDR2 is SFDVKD. This CDR3 region has 13 residues. The CDR3 DNA follows: TGTGCCACCAGTGAAGGGCGAGGGAACACCATATATTTT. It yields the protein CATSEGRGNTIYF.

V usage is TRBV20-1 and J usage is TRBJ1-5, with a weak D call TRBD1 (5 bases). The germline V gene has CDR1 DFQATT and CDR2 SNEGSKA (reference sequence). V was clipped by 3 bases and J by 1 base, with 16 bases between them. The CDR3 has 16 residues. The CDR3 region has the DNA TGCAGTGCTAGTAATACGGACGGGGGGAGCAATCAGCCCCAGCATTTT. Encoded protein: CSASNTDGGSNQPQHF.

The rearrangement joins TRBV14 to TRBJ1-5; possibly TRBD1 for D (5 bases). The CDR3 sequence is 14 residues long. Germline CDR1 SGHDN, CDR2 FVKESK. V was shortened by 3 bases and J by 6 bases, with 12 bases between the two germline ends. CDR3 nucleotides: TGTGCCAGCAGCCACCTAGGGGAGGGTCAGCCCCAGCATTTT. Its translation: CASSHLGEGQPQHF.

This chain connects TRBV7-2 to TRBJ2-5; D is unclear. The germline CDR1 and CDR2 sequences are SGHTA and FQGNSA. The V end lost 2 bases, the J end lost 3 bases, and 7 bases lay between the germline ends. The CDR3 length is 13 residues. CDR3: CASSLSVEETQYF. The DNA of the CDR3 is TGTGCCAGCAGCTTATCAGTGGAAGAGACCCAGTACTTC.